These T cell receptor beta chains were read from a single sample in a study of blood T cell repertoires in COVID-19. Method: immunoSEQ multiplex PCR; TCRdb's copy keeps in-frame clones and lacks some. The repertoire holds roughly 330,000 clones, roughly 88% seen once, with 3% to 4% in the top ten. Source material: peripheral blood. Receptors were obtained from a woman aged 50 to 60 with active or convalescent COVID-19. Both conserved end residues are part of each CDR3. Each record gives: V gene, D gene, clone size, CDR3 length, J gene, CDR3 DNA, CDR3 protein. The D gene is left open where the match is weak. Clone size is shown for a subset of rows, as once, few, many or a class of expanded clone.

TRBV18	.	.	14	TRBJ1-5	TGTGCCAGCTCACCAAACAGGGATAATCAGCCCCAGCATTTT	CASSPNRDNQPQHF
TRBV9	.	.	16	TRBJ1-4	TGTGCCAGCAGCGTAGCGGGGGGGGCCGCTAATGAAAAACTGTTTTTT	CASSVAGGAANEKLFF
TRBV7-6	.	once	16	TRBJ2-3	TGTGCCAGCAGCTTAGTTCCCCTAGCACATACAGATACGCAGTATTTT	CASSLVPLAHTDTQYF
TRBV7-2	.	once	15	TRBJ1-2	TGTGCCAGCAGCTTACTTTGGGGGGGCGCTCATGGCTACACCTTC	CASSLLWGGAHGYTF
TRBV28	.	.	15	TRBJ1-4	TGTGCCAGCAAGGAGGGGAGCTCGTTTAATGAAAAACTGTTTTTT	CASKEGSSFNEKLFF
TRBV5-1	TRBD1	.	16	TRBJ2-1	TGCGCCAGCAGCTTGCCCGGGACAGGGACATACAATGAGCAGTTCTTC	CASSLPGTGTYNEQFF
TRBV6-2/TRBV6-3	TRBD1	.	14	TRBJ2-5	TGTGCCAGCAGCCGCCTAGGACAGGGTGAGACCCAGTACTTC	CASSRLGQGETQYF
TRBV3-1/TRBV3-2	TRBD2	.	18	TRBJ2-2	TGTGCCAGCAGCCAAGAAGGACTAGCGGGAGCCCACACCGGGGAGCTGTTTTTT	CASSQEGLAGAHTGELFF
TRBV3-1/TRBV3-2	.	few	19	TRBJ1-1	TGTGCCAGCAGCCAAGATCAACCGTGGCCCGTGACAGTGAACACTGAAGCTTTCTTT	CASSQDQPWPVTVNTEAFF
TRBV7-2	TRBD1	.	15	TRBJ1-6	TGTGCCAGCAGCTTAGATGCAGGGGGTGATTCACCCCTCCACTTT	CASSLDAGGDSPLHF
TRBV7-2	TRBD2	.	15	TRBJ2-7	TGTGCCAGCAGGGCCCTAGCGGGAGGGCCCTCCGAGCAGTACTTC	CASRALAGGPSEQYF
TRBV19	.	.	15	TRBJ2-4	TGTGCCAGTAGGCCTGGACTGGGCCCCCCGGCGTTACAGTACTTC	CASRPGLGPPALQYF
TRBV2	.	.	15	TRBJ1-1	TGTGCCAGCAGTGATCATAGGCAGGGGAGGGCTGAAGCTTTCTTT	CASSDHRQGRAEAFF